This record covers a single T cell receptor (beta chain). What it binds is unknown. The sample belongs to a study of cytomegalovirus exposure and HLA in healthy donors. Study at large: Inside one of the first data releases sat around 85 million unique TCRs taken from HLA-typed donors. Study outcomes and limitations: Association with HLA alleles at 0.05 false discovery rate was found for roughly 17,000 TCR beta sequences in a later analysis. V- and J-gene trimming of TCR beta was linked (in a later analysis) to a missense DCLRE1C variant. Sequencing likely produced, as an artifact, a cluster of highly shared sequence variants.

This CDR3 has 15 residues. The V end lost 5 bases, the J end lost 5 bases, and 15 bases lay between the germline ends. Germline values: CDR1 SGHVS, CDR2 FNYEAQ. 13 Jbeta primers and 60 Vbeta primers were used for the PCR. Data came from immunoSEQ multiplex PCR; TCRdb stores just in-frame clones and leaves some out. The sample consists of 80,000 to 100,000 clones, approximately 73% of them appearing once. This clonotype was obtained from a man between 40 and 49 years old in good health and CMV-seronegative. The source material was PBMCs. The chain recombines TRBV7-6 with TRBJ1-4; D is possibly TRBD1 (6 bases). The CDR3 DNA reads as TGTGCCAGCAGCCCAGTCGGACAGCCAAATGAAAAACTGTTTTTT. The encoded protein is CASSPVGQPNEKLFF. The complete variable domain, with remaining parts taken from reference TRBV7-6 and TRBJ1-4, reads GAGVSQSPRYKVTKRGQDVALRCDPISGHVSLYWYRQALGQGPEFLTYFNYEAQQDKSGLPNDRFSAERPEGSISTLTIQRTEQRDSAMYRCASSPVGQPNEKLFFGSGTQLSVL.